The clone carrying this T cell receptor beta chain was recorded only once. Random hexamers were used to reverse transcribe an amount of about 0.45 to 1 ug RNA. TCRdb redid the calling of the immunoSEQ multiplex PCR reads with MiXCR, one entry per CDR3 protein. The sample contains around 160,000 distinct CDR3 sequences, around 94% of which appear only once. The record originates from a study of CD8 T cells in Susac syndrome. The material sequenced was CD4+ T cells from PBMCs. The clonotype comes from a human donor in good health.

The CDR3 sequence: CASSQDQGRNTQYF. CDR3 coding DNA: TGCGCCAGCAGCCAAGATCAGGGGCGGAATACGCAGTATTTT. The V call is TRBV4-3, the J call TRBJ2-3, with D perhaps TRBD1 (6 bases). The CDR3 contains 14 residues. V dropped 0 bases and J dropped 7 bases, with 11 bases sitting between them. CDR1 and CDR2 (germline): LGHNA, YSLEER.